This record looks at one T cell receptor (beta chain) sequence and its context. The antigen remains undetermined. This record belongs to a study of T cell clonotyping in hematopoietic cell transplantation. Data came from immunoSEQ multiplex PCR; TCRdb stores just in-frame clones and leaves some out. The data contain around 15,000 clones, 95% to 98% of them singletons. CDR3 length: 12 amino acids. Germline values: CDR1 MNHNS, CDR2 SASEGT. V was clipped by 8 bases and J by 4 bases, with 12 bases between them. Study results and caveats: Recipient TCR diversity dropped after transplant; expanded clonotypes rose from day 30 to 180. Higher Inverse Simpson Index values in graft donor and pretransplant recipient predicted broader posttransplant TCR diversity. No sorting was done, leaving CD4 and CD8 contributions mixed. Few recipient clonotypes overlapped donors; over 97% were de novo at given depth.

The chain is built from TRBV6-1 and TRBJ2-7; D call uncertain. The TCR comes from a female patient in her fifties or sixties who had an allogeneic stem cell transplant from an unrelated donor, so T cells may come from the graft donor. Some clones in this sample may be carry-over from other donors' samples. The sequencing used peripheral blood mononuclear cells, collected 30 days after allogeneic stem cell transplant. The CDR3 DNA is TGTGCCAGCGGAAGGAGTCAATACGAGCAGTACTTC. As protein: CASGRSQYEQYF.